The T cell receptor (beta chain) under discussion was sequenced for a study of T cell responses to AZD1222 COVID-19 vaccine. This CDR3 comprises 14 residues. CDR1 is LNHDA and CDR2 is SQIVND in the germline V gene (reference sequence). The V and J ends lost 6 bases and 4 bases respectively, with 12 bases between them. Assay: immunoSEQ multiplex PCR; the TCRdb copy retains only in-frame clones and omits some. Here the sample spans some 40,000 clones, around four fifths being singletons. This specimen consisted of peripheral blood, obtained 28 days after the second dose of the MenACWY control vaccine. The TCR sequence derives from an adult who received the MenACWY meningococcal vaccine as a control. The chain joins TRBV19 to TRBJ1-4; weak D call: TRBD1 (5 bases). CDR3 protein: CASSRADHNEKLFF. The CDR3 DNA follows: TGTGCCAGTAGCAGGGCAGACCATAATGAAAAACTGTTTTTT.